The clone carrying this T cell receptor beta chain was detected a few times. This entry is derived from a study of T cell repertoires in cytomegalovirus infection. Using its own MiXCR run on the reads, TCRdb lists one record per CDR3 protein. The sample holds 150,000 to 200,000 distinct CDR3 sequences, 17% seen once. Sequenced material: CD8+ T cells from PBMCs. This receptor was identified in a human donor in good health (CMV status not recorded). Some clones in this sample may be carry-over from other donors' samples.

This chain's CDR3 is CASRPTGLTGELFF. In DNA form, the CDR3 reads TGTGCCAGTAGACCTACAGGGCTCACCGGGGAGCTGTTTTTT. This chain connects TRBV19 to TRBJ2-2; D perhaps matches TRBD1 (6 bases). Germline V gives CDR1 LNHDA, CDR2 SQIVND (reference sequence). CDR3 length equals 14 residues. V was trimmed by 6 bases and J by 4 bases, leaving 12 bases between them.